These 11 T cell receptor beta chains were sequenced from one sample in a study of shared clonotypes between healthy human individuals (dated by TCRdb to the early 2020s). Libraries came from the immunoSEQ multiplex PCR assay. TCRdb carries this immuneACCESS record with in-frame sequences only. Its versions omit some clonotypes, under half of them owing to an unresolved V gene in the studies checked, with the rest unexplained. This sample lists 2.3 million or so clones; approximately 93% were detected once. The ten largest clones add up to under 0.45% of the sample. Sequencing was done on a sample of naive CD4+ T cells from PBMCs. The meaning of the sample's cell subset or site label: CD45RA+ positively selected. The source of these receptors is a man younger than 30 in good health. Some clones in this sample may be carry-over from other donors' samples.

With regard to this clone: Different DNA sequences within this sample yield the same CDR3. J is TRBJ2-5 and V is TRBV18; D might be TRBD2 (6 bases). The CDR3 is 14 amino acids. The germline CDR1 and CDR2 sequences are KGHSH and LQKENI. Trimming removed 1 base at V and 2 bases at J, with 8 bases between. Written as DNA, the CDR3 is TGTGCCAGCTCACCACGGAGGGATCAAGAGACCCAGTACTTC. Its translation: CASSPRRDQETQYF. The full variable domain, with the rest looked up from reference TRBV18 and TRBJ2-5, is NAGVMQNPRHLVRRRGQEARLRCSPMKGHSHVYWYRQLPEEGLKFMVYLQKENIIDESGMPKERFSAEFPKEGPSILRIQQVVRGDSAAYFCASSPRRDQETQYFGPGTRLLVL.

The chain employs TRBV6-1 and TRBJ1-2, with D unresolved. CDR3 length equals 12 residues. Germline values: CDR1 MNHNS, CDR2 SASEGT. Trimming took 7 bases from V and 4 from J, leaving 10 bases between them. This CDR3 is CASKQISYGYTF. CDR3 nucleotides: TGTGCCAGCAAACAGATATCCTATGGCTACACCTTC.

The chain has TRBV28 and TRBJ1-3, with D tentatively TRBD1 (5 bases). The V and J ends lost 6 bases and 5 bases respectively, with 17 bases between them. Germline loops: CDR1 MDHEN, CDR2 SYDVKM. This CDR3 contains 15 residues. The CDR3 loop reads CASSSRTRSRNTIYF. The CDR3, as DNA: TGTGCCAGCAGCTCCAGGACACGGAGTAGAAACACCATATATTTT.

The rearrangement links TRBV28 to TRBJ2-1; TRBD2 matches at 7 bases. Trimming removed 1 base from V and 6 bases from J; junction bases left unmatched: 3. Germline lookup yields CDR1 MDHEN and CDR2 SYDVKM. The CDR3 runs to 14 residues. In DNA, the CDR3 is TGTGCCAGCAGTTTATTCGCTAGCGGCAATGAGCAGTTCTTC. Its translation is CASSLFASGNEQFF.

This clone was seen just once. The chain recombines TRBV5-1 with TRBJ1-2; D call uncertain. Germline CDR1 and CDR2: SGHRS and YFSETQ. This CDR3 is 12 amino acids long. V lost 4 bases, J lost 5 bases, and 9 bases lay in between. CDR3 protein: CASSKDGYGYTF. As DNA, the CDR3 is TGCGCCAGCAGCAAGGACGGTTATGGCTACACCTTC.

This clone was recorded once. The chain recombines TRBV28 with TRBJ2-2, with D perhaps matching TRBD2 (6 bases). Germline V gene sequence: CDR1 MDHEN, CDR2 SYDVKM. The ends were cut back, 3 bases at V and 4 bases at J, with 15 bases in the middle. This CDR3 has 16 amino acids. The CDR3 bases are TGTGCCAGCAGTTTTTTGCGGGGTTTTACCACCGGGGAGCTGTTTTTT. Translating it yields CASSFLRGFTTGELFF.

The chain has TRBV5-4 and TRBJ1-2; TRBD1 might be the D (6 bases). Per the germline V gene, CDR1 is SGHNT and CDR2 is YYREEE (reference sequence). V was trimmed by 0 bases and J by 4 bases, leaving 16 bases between them. This CDR3 has 16 amino acids. The CDR3 DNA sequence: TGTGCCAGCAGCTTGGCCGGGGGGGGGCTCGGCTATGGCTACACCTTC. It specifies CASSLAGGGLGYGYTF.

V and J are TRBV7-9 and TRBJ2-1; no clear D. The ends were cut back, 5 bases at V and 6 bases at J, with 17 bases in the middle. Germline assignment: CDR1 SEHNR and CDR2 FQNEAQ (reference sequence). There are 15 residues in the CDR3. The CDR3 DNA reads as TGTGCCAGCAGCATCCAGACCCACCCCAGCAATGAGCAGTTCTTC. Encoded protein: CASSIQTHPSNEQFF.

This chain links TRBV11-2 with TRBJ2-7; the D gene could be TRBD1 or TRBD2 (5 bases each). The germline V gene has CDR1 SGHAT and CDR2 FQNNGV. Trimming took 4 bases from V and 6 from J, leaving 19 bases between them. The CDR3 extends over 15 amino acids. This CDR3 reads CASSSQGPTRVEQYF. CDR3 DNA sequence: TGTGCCAGCAGCTCTCAGGGTCCAACTAGGGTCGAGCAGTACTTC.

This sequence joins TRBV28 and TRBJ1-1; D not certain. Germline loops: CDR1 MDHEN, CDR2 SYDVKM. The V end lost 3 bases, the J end lost 4 bases, and 12 bases lay between the germline ends. The CDR3 has 14 amino acids. CDR3: CASSLRTSSTEAFF. In nucleotides, the CDR3 is TGTGCCAGCAGTTTGAGGACGTCGAGCACTGAAGCTTTCTTT.

The gene calls are TRBV5-6 and TRBJ2-7; TRBD1 might be the D (6 bases). Per the germline V gene, CDR1 is SGHDT and CDR2 is YYEEEE. This CDR3 is built from 15 residues. V lost 2 bases, J lost 0 bases, and 12 bases lay in between. The CDR3 sequence: CASSFGTPSSYEQYF. CDR3 coding DNA: TGTGCCAGCAGCTTCGGGACACCTAGCTCCTACGAGCAGTACTTC.